This T cell receptor (beta chain) was identified during a study of shared clonotypes between healthy human individuals (dated by TCRdb to about 2020). General notes on the study: Two women and a few men aged 18 to 49 years were included in the cohort. For each donor, CD4 naive and CD4 memory were each run on three plates, CD8 naive on two plates, and CD8 memory on one plate. To estimate repertoire size and how much clonotypes are shared between individuals, the study performed deep sequencing of blood TCR repertoires from a few healthy adults. Different laboratories and diverse techniques were used to prepare libraries and sequence TCR repertoires, to increase sequencing depth and limit assay-specific biases. Each donor's leukapheresis produced roughly between roughly 0.94 and 9.5 billion PBMCs.

A word on this clone: Its specific antigen is unknown. Per-base quality was not reported, and no clone a single base away is much larger than it.

General study outcomes and caveats: Pairwise subsampling indicated that sequencing depth was expected to affect the degree of clonotype sharing among donors. The small number of donors limited the genetic and exposure-history diversity represented. Even with the large sequencing depth, rarefaction of the sorted-subset datasets indicated that sequencing was incomplete. Sampling was limited to blood, and TCR repertoires in tissue likely differ from TCR repertoires in blood. Larger estimated clonotype richness was generally found for naive subsets than for memory subsets. When four donors were compared, the shared fraction of clonotypes was about 5.4% for naive CD4, 3.5% to 4% for naive CD8, 2.3% for memory CD4, and under 0.5% for memory CD8. Clonotypes shared by all four sorted-subset donors showed higher generation probabilities than non-shared clonotypes.

Trimming takes 8 bases from V and 0 bases from J, and the germline ends sit 23 bases apart. From the germline V gene, CDR1 is SQVTM and CDR2 is ANQGSEA. Measured from the cysteine to the phenylalanine, the CDR3 is 17 residues long. Here the CDR3 DNA is all that survives: 51 bases in frame from base 1. Donors were healthy HIV-negative adults with no recently reported acute infections or vaccinations. Every donor was a Caucasian adult residing in Nashville, Tennessee, USA. CD4+ T cells were enriched through magnetic negative selection, after which naive cells were positively selected on CD45RA and the remaining negative fraction served as the memory subset. After blood collection by leukapheresis, PBMCs were isolated using Ficoll-Histopaque density gradient centrifugation and then cryopreserved in the vapor phase of liquid nitrogen. Purity and quantity of every magnetically sorted T cell population were checked by analytical flow cytometry. Each sorted fraction had its genomic DNA isolated and then quantified by UV absorbance on a Nanodrop 2000c.

TCR CDR3 regions were amplified from genomic DNA by multiplex PCR using the deep immunoSEQ assay. Extracted genomic DNA from each cell subset was distributed evenly across all wells of several immunoSEQ 96-well plates, and each plate was treated as a replicate. For sorted subsets, each replicate PCR was loaded with roughly 0.2 ug genomic DNA, equivalent to 25,000 to 35,000 T cell genomes. Purified libraries were measured with a Qubit 3.0 fluorometer, size-checked on a Bioanalyzer 2100, and measured again with the KAPA Library Quantification kit. A separate single-read 150-cycle Illumina NextSeq 550 flow cell was used to sequence each immunoSEQ 96-well plate. In the source study's methods: Because only junctional sequences without quality scores were contained in the immunoSEQ output, filtering matching that applied to full-length reads could not be performed. Sequences were annotated with PyIR, a Python wrapper for IgBLAST v1.9, using IMGT germline references to assign V/J genes and CDR3. Reads were filtered out if the reads had weak V/J assignments (E-value above 1e-6), no CDR3, stop codons, out-of-frame junctions, or ambiguous translated residues. V3J clonotypes were defined by identical inferred V gene, J gene, and CDR3 amino acid sequence. The percentage overlap between two repertoires was calculated by dividing the number of shared unique clonotypes by the size of the smaller repertoire. Repertoire richness was assessed with RTK rarefaction, the Chao1 estimator, and Recon v2.1 estimates of unobserved clonotypes. Generation probabilities were computed with OLGA for all TCRbeta clonotypes obtained by the gDNA method from several donors. The immuneACCESS repertoire file appears here via TCRdb, limited to in-frame rearrangements. These files lack a portion of the clones; in checked studies, under half of the deficit traces to unresolved V genes, and the cause of the others is not known. For V, J and clone size, that table is used; D and trimming come from the DNA. This sample comprises 1.5 million to 1.9 million clones, approximately 98% of them detected only once. The ten largest clones represent less than 0.55% of the sample.

The chain uses TRBV29-1 and TRBJ2-1; the D gene is perhaps TRBD1, from 5 matching bases. The receptor was isolated from a man in his thirties or forties in good health. Sequencing used naive CD4+ T cells sorted from blood. Per the publication, the cell subset or site label means: CD45RA+ positively selected. The CDR3 in this case is CSPTVGRSGSSYNEQFF. The sequenced DNA: TGCAGCCCGACGGTGGGGCGCTCGGGCAGCTCCTACAATGAGCAGTTCTTC.